This T cell receptor (beta chain) comes out of a study of CD4 T cells in relation to SARS-CoV-2 and coronaviruses (dated by TCRdb to about 2021). Describing the broader study: In the ViraFEST assay, PBMCs were grown with antigen for 10 days, and TCR beta CDR3s were then sequenced to identify antigen-specific clonal expansions. A median age of around 38 years, with a range of about 20 to 80 years, was recorded for the full convalescent cohort of about a dozen patients. Among the approximately 12 convalescent patients, 8 males and 4 females were included, and two of the subjects were Hispanic. Shared crossreactive spike epitopes were mapped to their HLA restriction using patient-derived lymphoblastoid cell lines. At the level of individual TCR clonotypes, the study evaluated whether memory CD4+ T cells crossreact between the spike proteins of SARS-CoV-2 and those of common cold coronaviruses. Samples from a few pre-COVID donors and the naive versus memory experiments were sequenced with the Adaptive Biotechnologies TCR-sequencing kit; other data were Illumina-based. Expansion assays from other donors in the study were sequenced with a different, Illumina-based TCR-beta assay.

On this clone itself: No antigen is known for it. Within one base of it there is no much larger clone, and no base qualities were kept.

Survey-level immunoSEQ TCR-beta sequencing was performed on DNA from CEF-cultured naive and memory CD4+ T cells. Turning to the authors' computational methods: Preprocessing removed nonproductive sequences and CDR3s not starting with C, not ending with F or W, or shorter than 7 amino acids. Antigen-specific clonotypes were called with the MANAFEST web app on the basis of expansion relative to the reference and to other culture wells. A clone counted as positive if significantly expanded in 2 of 3 replicate wells versus the reference culture at FDR below 0.05. Positive clones also required significant expansion versus all other tandem wells and an odds ratio above 5. Cultured and uncultured naive and memory CD4+ repertoires were searched for previously identified spike- and CEF-reactive CDR3s. CDR3 homology was quantified as pairwise Levenshtein distance, calculated with the stringdist R package after three terminal residues were trimmed from each end. TCRdb limited this immuneACCESS table to in-frame rearrangements with V and J called. A share of clones is missing; checked studies link under half to unresolved V genes, and the rest is unexplained. That table furnishes V, J and clone size, whereas the DNA furnished D and trimming. This sample comprises more than 35,000 clones, around four fifths of them detected only once. The ten biggest clones cover around 21% of the sample.

The CDR1 and CDR2 encoded by the germline V gene are ENHRY and SYGVKD. Measured from the cysteine to the phenylalanine, the CDR3 is 16 residues long. CDR3 DNA is the only sequence kept; it has 48 bases, read in frame from the first base. Deletion took 0 bases off V and 0 bases off J, with a span of 12 bases between the germline ends. Findings and caveats that apply to the study as a whole: Crossreactive clones showed significantly weaker SARS-CoV-2-driven expansion than monoreactive clones, consistent with antigenic imprinting. Naive versus memory sequencing indicated that memory recall responses, rather than primary responses primed during culture, are detected by the assay. In 65% to 70% of donors, memory CD4+ clonotypes turned up that crossrecognized SARS-CoV-2 and at least one common cold coronavirus spike. Because no donor provided both pre-pandemic and post-infection samples, tracing the source of pre-existing responses was limited. Because the crossreactivity analysis focused on spike protein, crossreactivity against other viral proteins was not assessed. Small numbers of patients and of tested TCRs were a limitation of the study.

To separate naive from memory CD4+ T cells, cryopreserved PBMCs first underwent CD4 enrichment and then EasySep naive CD4+ T cell enrichment. Sorted naive or memory CD4+ T cells (about 10^5) were cultured 1:1 with T cell-depleted PBMCs and CEF peptides for about 10 days. Each peptide culture condition was generally run in triplicate replicate wells. PBMCs were isolated from leukapheresis product or whole blood by Ficoll-Paque PLUS gradient centrifugation. PBMCs were either used fresh in the expansion assay or cryopreserved at -140 degrees C. The QIAamp Micro DNA Kit was used to extract genomic DNA from the CD4+ T cells.

The clonotype originates from an adult with COVID-19. The receptor chain draws on TRBV10-3 and TRBJ2-7; D gene: possibly TRBD2, on 7 matching bases. The sequencing sample was made of memory CD4+ T cells from PBMCs, cultured in vitro. The cell subset or site tag for this specimen amounts to: memory (non-naive) CD4+ T cells. At the DNA level, the sequence is TGTGCCATCAGTGAGTCGGGGGGGCCCCACTCCTACGAGCAGTACTTC. Protein translation: CAISESGGPHSYEQYF.